The T cell receptor beta chain under discussion was sequenced for a study of CD8 T cells in Susac syndrome. A quantity of about 0.45 to 1 ug RNA underwent reverse transcription using random hexamers. immunoSEQ multiplex PCR amplified TCR beta CDR3 across 54 Vbeta, 13 Jbeta. TCRdb used MiXCR to reprocess the immunoSEQ multiplex PCR reads, holding one entry per CDR3 protein. The table includes around 280,000 distinct CDR3 sequences, 90% to 95% detected once. The study used treatment-naive patients who had stable or active relapsing-remitting disease as multiple sclerosis controls. TEMRA cells were enriched by FACS, while CD8+ and CD4+ T cells were obtained through a negative isolation that was performed magnetically. The source of this sequence is a human donor with multiple sclerosis. Sequenced: CD4+ T cells from PBMCs.

CDR3 protein: CASSYSLAGGLSYEQYF. As DNA, the CDR3 is TGTGCCAGCAGTTACTCCCTAGCGGGAGGACTCTCCTACGAGCAGTACTTC. The chain carries TRBV6-5 and TRBJ2-7; 11 bases match TRBD2. V dropped 0 bases and J dropped 0; count of bases not matched to a gene: 4. CDR1 is MNHEY and CDR2 is SVGAGI in the germline V gene. The CDR3 has 17 residues.